This T cell receptor beta chain was identified during a study of blood T cell repertoires in COVID-19. Everyone who took part was roughly 18 to 89 years old, and they came from about two dozen US areas. Germline V lookup: CDR1 SGHRS, CDR2 YFSETQ. This CDR3 region has 15 residues. The V gene lost 4 bases and the J gene lost 1 base, with 14 bases spanning the gap. Libraries were prepared by immunoSEQ multiplex PCR; TCRdb keeps only in-frame clonotypes and omits some of them. This table holds fewer than 200,000 clones, 88% found once. V is TRBV5-1 and J is TRBJ1-1; D unresolved. This TCR was sampled from a woman younger than 35 who had recovered from COVID-19. The sequenced sample consisted of PBMCs or T cells enriched from blood (not recorded which). CDR3 amino acids: CASSRGGQANTEAFF. CDR3 bases: TGCGCCAGCAGCCGAGGAGGGCAGGCGAACACTGAAGCTTTCTTT. Variable domain in full (rest from reference TRBV5-1 and TRBJ1-1): KAGVTQTPRYLIKTRGQQVTLSCSPISGHRSVSWYQQTPGQGLQFLFEYFSETQRNKGNFPGRFSGRQFSNSRSEMNVSTLELGDSALYLCASSRGGQANTEAFFGQGTRLTVV.